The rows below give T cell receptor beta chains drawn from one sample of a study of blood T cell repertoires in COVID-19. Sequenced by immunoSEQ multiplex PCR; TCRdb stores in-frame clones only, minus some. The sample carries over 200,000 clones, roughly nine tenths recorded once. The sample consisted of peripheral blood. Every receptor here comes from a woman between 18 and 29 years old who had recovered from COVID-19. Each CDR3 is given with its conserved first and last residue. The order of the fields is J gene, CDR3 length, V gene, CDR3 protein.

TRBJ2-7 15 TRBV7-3 CASSPSGTENYEQYF
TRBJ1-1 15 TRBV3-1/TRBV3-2 CARRGIRGKNTEAFF
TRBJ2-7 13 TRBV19 CASSPATVYEQYF
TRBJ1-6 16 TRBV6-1 CASSEAGGRGNSPLHF
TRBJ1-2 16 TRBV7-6 CASSESGTGISYGYTF
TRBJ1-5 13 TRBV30 CAWSGSSNQPQHF
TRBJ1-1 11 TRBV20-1 CSANQGRKAFF
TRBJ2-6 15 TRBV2 CASSEVRAGANVLTF
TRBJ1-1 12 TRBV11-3 CASKGQNTEAFF
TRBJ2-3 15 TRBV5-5 CASSLEASGSYTQYF
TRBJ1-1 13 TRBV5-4 CASSNRVGTEAFF
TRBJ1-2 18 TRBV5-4 CASSDRDRGLVDTYGYTF
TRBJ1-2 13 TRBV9 CASSAGQLYGYTF
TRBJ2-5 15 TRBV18 CASSTSGRVQETQYF
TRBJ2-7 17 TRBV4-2 CASSLRRGLAGSYEQYF
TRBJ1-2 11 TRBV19 CASGTAYGYTF
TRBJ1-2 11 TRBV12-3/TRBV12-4 CASSTGAGYTF